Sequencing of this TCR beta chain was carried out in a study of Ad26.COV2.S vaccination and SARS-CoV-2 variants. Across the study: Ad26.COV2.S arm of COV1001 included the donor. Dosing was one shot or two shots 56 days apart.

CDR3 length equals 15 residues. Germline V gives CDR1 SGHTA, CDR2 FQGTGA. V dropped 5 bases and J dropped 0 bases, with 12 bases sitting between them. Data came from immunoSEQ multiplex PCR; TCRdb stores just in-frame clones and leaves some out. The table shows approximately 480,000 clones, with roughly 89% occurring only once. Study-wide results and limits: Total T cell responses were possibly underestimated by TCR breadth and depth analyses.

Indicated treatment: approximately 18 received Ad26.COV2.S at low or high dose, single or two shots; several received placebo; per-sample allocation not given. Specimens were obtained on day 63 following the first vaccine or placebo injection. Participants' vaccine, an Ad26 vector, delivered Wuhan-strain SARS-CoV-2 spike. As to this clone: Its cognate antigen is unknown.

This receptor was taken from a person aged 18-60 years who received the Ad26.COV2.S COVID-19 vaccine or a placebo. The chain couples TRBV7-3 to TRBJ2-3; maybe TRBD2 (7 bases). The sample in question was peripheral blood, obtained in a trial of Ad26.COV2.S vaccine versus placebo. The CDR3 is CASSPGGRSTDTQYF. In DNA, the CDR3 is TGTGCCAGCAGCCCCGGGGGGCGGAGCACAGATACGCAGTATTTT. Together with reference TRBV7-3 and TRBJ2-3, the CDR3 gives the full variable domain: GAGVSQTPSNKVTEKGKYVELRCDPISGHTALYWYRQSLGQGPEFLIYFQGTGAADDSGLPNDRFFAVRPEGSVSTLKIQRTERGDSAVYLCASSPGGRSTDTQYFGPGTRLTVL.